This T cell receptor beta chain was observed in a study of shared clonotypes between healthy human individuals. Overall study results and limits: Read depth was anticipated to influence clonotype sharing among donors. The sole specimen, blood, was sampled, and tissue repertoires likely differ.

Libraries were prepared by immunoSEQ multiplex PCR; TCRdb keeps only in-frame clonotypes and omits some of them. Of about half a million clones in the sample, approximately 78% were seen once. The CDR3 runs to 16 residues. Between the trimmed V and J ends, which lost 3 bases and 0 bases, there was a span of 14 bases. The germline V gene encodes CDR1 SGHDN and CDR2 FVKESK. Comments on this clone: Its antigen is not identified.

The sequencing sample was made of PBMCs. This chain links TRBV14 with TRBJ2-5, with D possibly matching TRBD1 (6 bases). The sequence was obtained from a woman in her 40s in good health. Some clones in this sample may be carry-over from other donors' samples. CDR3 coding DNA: TGTGCCAGCAGCCAGAGGGGGACACCGTACCAAGAGACCCAGTACTTC. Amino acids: CASSQRGTPYQETQYF.